This TCR beta chain emerged from a study of blood T cell repertoires in COVID-19. Clones were sequenced by immunoSEQ multiplex PCR, and TCRdb holds only the in-frame ones, with some missing. The sample records roughly 400,000 clones, 70% to 90% being singletons. The TCR was taken from a woman younger than 35 who had been exposed to COVID-19. Sequencing used PBMCs or T cells enriched from blood (not recorded which).

CDR3 amino acids: CASGADRYEQYF. The CDR3 coding sequence is TGTGCCAGCGGAGCGGACCGCTACGAGCAGTACTTC. The chain employs TRBV28 and TRBJ2-7; a weak D match, TRBD2 (5 bases). V lost 8 bases and J 3 bases, leaving 11 bases between the germline ends. Per germline, CDR1 MDHEN and CDR2 SYDVKM. This CDR3 contains 12 residues.